The next 32 T cell receptor beta chains were all read from a single sample in a study of blood T cell repertoires in COVID-19. The repertoire was sequenced with immunoSEQ multiplex PCR; TCRdb's copy has only in-frame clones and lacks some. The sample carries 80,000 to 95,000 clones, approximately 81% recorded once. Sequenced input: peripheral blood. These receptors all stem from a man older than 75 with active or convalescent COVID-19.

The sample holds a few counts of this clone. This chain links TRBV2 with TRBJ2-3, with 9 bases lining up with TRBD1. Germline V gives CDR1 SNHLY, CDR2 FYNNEI. The CDR3 has 13 residues. V lost 8 bases and J lost 6; bases outside the gene matches: 6. CDR3 amino acids: CASDRGNVDTQYF. CDR3 nucleotides: TGTGCCAGCGACAGGGGGAATGTTGATACGCAGTATTTT.

The chain combines TRBV19 with TRBJ2-7; 8 bases are shared with TRBD1. The CDR3 is 15 residues long. V gave up 6 bases and J gave up 3 bases; unmatched junction bases: 10. Germline assignment: CDR1 LNHDA and CDR2 SQIVND (reference sequence). CDR3 coding DNA: TGTGCCAGTAGAAGTTCAACAGGGGGTTACTACGAGCAGTACTTC. Translated, it gives CASRSSTGGYYEQYF.

This chain uses TRBV5-1 with TRBJ1-2; no definite D call. CDR3 length: 20 amino acids. The germline V gene encodes CDR1 SGHRS and CDR2 YFSETQ. Between the trimmed V and J ends, which lost 8 bases and 5 bases, there was a span of 37 bases. The DNA of the CDR3 is TGCGCCAGAACCGGAACTCTTGACGGGAGGCCCGCCTTTCGGAGGTATGGCTACACCTTC. Translation: CARTGTLDGRPAFRRYGYTF.

The V and J genes are TRBV7-9 and TRBJ1-2, with 10 bases identical to TRBD1. The CDR3 runs 16 residues. J lost 3 bases, V lost 5 bases, and 9 bases had no gene match. CDR1 and CDR2 from the germline V gene are SEHNR and FQNEAQ (reference sequence). The CDR3 sequence is CASSPGQGRGDYGYTF. The CDR3 nucleotides are TGTGCCAGCAGCCCGGGACAGGGGCGCGGGGACTATGGCTACACCTTC.

The chain recombines TRBV28 with TRBJ2-7, with 7 positions matching TRBD1. Germline trimming cut 5 bases from V and 3 bases from J; bases unmatched to any gene: 7. CDR3 length: 14 amino acids. The germline V gene has CDR1 MDHEN and CDR2 SYDVKM. The chain's CDR3 is CASSQLTGNYEQYF. The CDR3 DNA reads as TGTGCCAGCAGTCAGCTGACAGGGAACTACGAGCAGTACTTC.

The chain has TRBV12-3 or TRBV12-4 and TRBJ2-3; 11 bases agree with TRBD2. This CDR3 comprises 13 residues. After removal of 8 bases from V and 6 bases from J, the junction contained 4 bases not matched to a gene. The CDR3 DNA reads as TGTGCCAGCCTAGCGGGGGGCCGGGATACGCAGTATTTT. This encodes CASLAGGRDTQYF.

The chain recombines TRBV7-9 with TRBJ2-5, with D perhaps matching TRBD2 (5 bases). Germline values: CDR1 SEHNR, CDR2 FQNEAQ (reference sequence). Trimming shortened V by 5 bases and J by 4 bases, and 11 bases separated the two germline ends. The CDR3 is 13 residues long. CDR3 sequence (DNA): TGTGCCAGCAGCCCCGGCGGGTTAGAGACCCAGTACTTC. Its protein is CASSPGGLETQYF.

The chain carries TRBV19 and TRBJ1-2, with 7 bases aligning to TRBD1. Germline V gene sequence: CDR1 LNHDA, CDR2 SQIVND (reference sequence). V shed 7 bases, J shed 1 base, and the junction held 9 bases outside the gene matches. The CDR3 totals 15 residues. In DNA form, the CDR3 reads TGTGCCAGTAAGAACAGGGGAATATTTAACTATGGCTACACCTTC. It is translated as CASKNRGIFNYGYTF. Complete variable domain (other parts from reference TRBV19 and TRBJ1-2): DGGITQSPKYLFRKEGQNVTLSCEQNLNHDAMYWYRQDPGQGLRLIYYSQIVNDFQKGDIAEGYSVSREKKESFPLTVTSAQKNPTAFYLCASKNRGIFNYGYTFGSGTRLTVV.

The J gene is TRBJ2-2, the V gene TRBV3-1 (or the pseudogene TRBV3-2), with 7 bases fitting TRBD1. Germline V gives CDR1 LGHDT, CDR2 YNNKEL (reference sequence). The V segment lost 4 bases and the J segment 1 base; nucleotides outside the gene matches: 0. The CDR3 is 14 amino acids. CDR3 DNA: TGTGCCAGCAGCCGGACAGGGAACACCGGGGAGCTGTTTTTT. This translates into CASSRTGNTGELFF.

The chain links TRBV7-6 to TRBJ2-2; 7 bases map to TRBD1. This CDR3 has 16 amino acids. CDR1 and CDR2 (germline): SGHVS, FNYEAQ. Trimming cost V 2 bases and J 1 base; bases outside gene matches: 4. The CDR3 spells CASSLKGAENTGELFF. In DNA form, the CDR3 reads TGTGCCAGCAGCTTAAAGGGGGCCGAGAACACCGGGGAGCTGTTTTTT.

The chain has TRBV20-1 and TRBJ1-5, with D maybe TRBD1 (5 bases). Germline values: CDR1 DFQATT, CDR2 SNEGSKA (reference sequence). V lost 2 bases and J lost 7, with 6 bases in between. The CDR3 totals 11 residues. In DNA form, the CDR3 reads TGCAGTGCTAGAAACAGGCAGCCCCAGCATTTT. It encodes CSARNRQPQHF.

The chain joins TRBV28 to TRBJ2-7; 8 bases line up with TRBD2. Per germline, CDR1 MDHEN and CDR2 SYDVKM. Germline trimming cut 7 bases from V and 5 bases from J; bases unmatched to any gene: 13. The CDR3 is made up of 15 amino acids. CDR3 amino acids: CASTYPSGGSDEQYF. CDR3 nucleotide sequence: TGTGCCAGCACTTACCCCTCGGGGGGGTCAGACGAGCAGTACTTC.

V and J are TRBV10-3 and TRBJ1-1; 7 positions agree with TRBD1. Germline CDR1 is ENHRY and CDR2 is SYGVKD. The ends lost 2 bases at V and 6 bases at J; junction bases unmatched: 6. The CDR3 spans 14 residues. Here the CDR3 reads CAISERTGLSEAFF. DNA of the CDR3: TGTGCCATCAGTGAGAGGACAGGCTTGTCTGAAGCTTTCTTT.

CDR3 region: CAWGLGVMNTEAFF. The DNA of the CDR3 is TGTGCCTGGGGCCTGGGAGTAATGAACACTGAAGCTTTCTTT. The chain links TRBV30 to TRBJ1-1; D gene ambiguous. The CDR3 spans 14 residues. V dropped 5 bases and J dropped 0 bases, with 13 bases sitting between them. CDR1 is GTSNPN and CDR2 is SVGIG in the germline V gene (reference sequence).

The chain has TRBV3-1 (or the pseudogene TRBV3-2) and TRBJ2-1, with 8 nucleotides matching TRBD2. The CDR3 spans 16 residues. Per the germline V gene, CDR1 is LGHDT and CDR2 is YNNKEL (reference sequence). The junction had 6 bases not matched to a gene; V was cut back by 0 bases and J by 5 bases. CDR3 sequence (DNA): TGTGCCAGCAGCCAAGATCTAGCGGGTGGGCACAATGAGCAGTTCTTC. Translating it yields CASSQDLAGGHNEQFF.

This sequence joins TRBV2 and TRBJ2-5, with a weak D call TRBD2 (5 bases). V gave up 4 bases and J gave up 5 bases, with 8 bases separating them. The length of the CDR3 is 12 residues. Germline values: CDR1 SNHLY, CDR2 FYNNEI. DNA of the CDR3: TGTGCCAGCAGTGGCGGCGGGGAGACCCAGTACTTC. Its translation: CASSGGGETQYF.

This clone was found once. The chain combines TRBV28 with TRBJ1-1; no reliable D call. V dropped 7 bases and J dropped 8 bases, with 8 bases sitting between them. This CDR3 has 10 residues. The germline V gene encodes CDR1 MDHEN and CDR2 SYDVKM. CDR3 residues: CASNGREAFF. CDR3 DNA sequence: TGTGCCAGCAACGGTAGAGAAGCTTTCTTT. The whole variable domain, filled in from reference TRBV28 and TRBJ1-1, reads DVKVTQSSRYLVKRTGEKVFLECVQDMDHENMFWYRQDPGLGLRLIYFSYDVKMKEKGDIPEGYSVSREKKERFSLILESASTNQTSMYLCASNGREAFFGQGTRLTVV.

This clone was picked up one time. V is TRBV7-9 and J is TRBJ1-4; TRBD1 matches at 9 bases. Germline CDR1 is SEHNR and CDR2 is FQNEAQ (reference sequence). The CDR3 consists of 16 residues. J gave up 5 bases and V 7 bases, and 11 bases lay outside the gene matches. CDR3 loop: CASIGTGSNGNEKLFF. In nucleotides, the CDR3 is TGTGCCAGCATCGGGACAGGGAGTAATGGCAATGAAAAACTGTTTTTT.

This clone appeared a few times. J is TRBJ2-3 and V is TRBV28; 11 nucleotides agree with TRBD2. This CDR3 has 19 amino acids. The J segment lost 0 bases and the V segment lost 2 bases, leaving 10 bases of the junction unmatched. Germline V CDR1 and CDR2: MDHEN, SYDVKM. The chain's CDR3 is CASSLELAGGTTSTDTQYF. CDR3 nucleotides: TGTGCCAGCAGTTTAGAGCTAGCGGGGGGAACCACTAGCACAGATACGCAGTATTTT.

The gene calls are TRBV4-2 and TRBJ1-1, with 11 bases aligning to TRBD1. From germline, CDR1 is LGHNA and CDR2 YNFKEQ. CDR3 size: 13 residues. Trimming took 3 bases from V and 7 from J; bases not matched to a gene: 1. Here the CDR3 reads CASSQDRGLEAFF. CDR3 bases: TGTGCCAGCAGCCAGGACAGGGGGCTTGAAGCTTTCTTT.

The rearrangement links TRBV5-6 to TRBJ2-1, with 11 bases aligning to TRBD2. The germline gives CDR1 SGHDT, CDR2 YYEEEE. The CDR3 length is 17 residues. The V gene end was trimmed by 3 bases and the J gene end by 8 bases; junction bases not matched to a gene: 13. The CDR3 here is CASSSIAGGLWRDEQFF. CDR3 sequence (DNA): TGTGCCAGCAGCTCTATAGCGGGGGGGCTTTGGCGGGATGAGCAGTTCTTC.

This clone showed up just once. The chain joins TRBV10-1 to TRBJ1-1, with unresolved D. The CDR3 runs 13 residues. Deletions cut 6 bases from V and 0 bases from J, with 8 bases between. Germline assignment: CDR1 WNHNN and CDR2 SYGVQD (reference sequence). The CDR3 region has the DNA TGCGCCAGCAGCGACATCTTGAACACTGAAGCTTTCTTT. Protein product: CASSDILNTEAFF.

The V call is TRBV5-6, the J call TRBJ2-3; no definite D call. The germline V gene encodes CDR1 SGHDT and CDR2 YYEEEE. The CDR3 totals 13 residues. The V and J ends lost 0 bases and 1 base respectively, with 3 bases between them. This CDR3 is CASSLAGTDTQYF. The CDR3, as DNA: TGTGCCAGCAGCTTGGCAGGCACAGATACGCAGTATTTT. Supplemented by reference TRBV5-6 and TRBJ2-3, the full variable domain reads DAGVTQSPTHLIKTRGQQVTLRCSPKSGHDTVSWYQQALGQGPQFIFQYYEEEERQRGNFPDRFSGHQFPNYSSELNVNALLLGDSALYLCASSLAGTDTQYFGPGTRLTVL.

The chain carries TRBV5-5 and TRBJ2-3; tentatively, D is TRBD2 (5 bases). The ends were cut back, 4 bases at V and 2 bases at J, with 17 bases in the middle. The germline CDR1 and CDR2 sequences are SGHKS and YYEKEE (reference sequence). This CDR3 comprises 16 residues. CDR3 sequence reads: CASSPFSGSNTDTQYF. Written as DNA, the CDR3 is TGTGCCAGCAGCCCGTTTTCGGGGTCGAACACAGATACGCAGTATTTT. Full variable domain (outside the CDR3, taken from reference TRBV5-5 and TRBJ2-3): DAGVTQSPTHLIKTRGQQVTLRCSPISGHKSVSWYQQVLGQGPQFIFQYYEKEERGRGNFPDRFSARQFPNYSSELNVNALLLGDSALYLCASSPFSGSNTDTQYFGPGTRLTVL.

V gene TRBV4-2 combines with J gene TRBJ1-5, with D possibly matching TRBD1 (6 bases). The CDR3 spans 13 residues. V was shortened by 1 base and J by 15 bases, with 16 bases between the two germline ends. Germline V lookup: CDR1 LGHNA, CDR2 YNFKEQ. Here the CDR3 DNA reads TGTGCCAGCAGCCAAGTTAATCAGGGGCAACCGCATTTT. This encodes CASSQVNQGQPHF.

Concerning this clone: Other nucleotide sequences from this sample produce the same CDR3. The chain links TRBV6-2 or TRBV6-3 to TRBJ2-3, with D unclear. Germline V gene data show CDR1 as MNHEY and CDR2 as SVGEGT. The CDR3 is 12 amino acids. The V gene lost 2 bases and the J gene lost 3 bases, with 3 bases spanning the gap. CDR3 DNA: TGTGCCAGCAGTTACCCTACAGATACGCAGTATTTT. Translating it yields CASSYPTDTQYF.

This clone was recorded only once. The V gene is TRBV7-6, the J gene TRBJ1-5; D remains ambiguous. There are 18 residues in the CDR3. V was clipped by 1 base and J by 2 bases, with 18 bases between them. CDR1 is SGHVS and CDR2 is FNYEAQ in the germline V gene. The CDR3 here is CASSLGLSLWEGNQPQHF. The CDR3 DNA reads as TGTGCCAGCAGCTTAGGGCTGTCCCTTTGGGAGGGCAATCAGCCCCAGCATTTT.

The V gene is TRBV19, the J gene TRBJ1-6; D remains ambiguous. The ends were cut back, 8 bases at V and 4 bases at J, with 15 bases in the middle. CDR1 and CDR2 (germline): LNHDA, SQIVND (reference sequence). The CDR3 contains 15 residues. The CDR3 region is CASGLLGVYNSPLHF. The CDR3 DNA reads TGTGCCAGTGGGTTACTTGGAGTTTATAATTCACCCCTCCACTTT.

A single count supports this clone. The chain joins TRBV5-4 to TRBJ2-3, with 11 positions matching TRBD2. Germline CDR1 and CDR2: SGHNT and YYREEE (reference sequence). V trimming: 4 bases; J trimming: 0 bases; junction bases outside the gene matches: 7. CDR3 size: 17 residues. Written as DNA, the CDR3 is TGTGCCAGCAGCCCTACTCTAGCGGGGGGCAGCACAGATACGCAGTATTTT. Its translation is CASSPTLAGGSTDTQYF. Full variable domain (outside the CDR3, taken from reference TRBV5-4 and TRBJ2-3): ETGVTQSPTHLIKTRGQQVTLRCSSQSGHNTVSWYQQALGQGPQFIFQYYREEENGRGNFPPRFSGLQFPNYSSELNVNALELDDSALYLCASSPTLAGGSTDTQYFGPGTRLTVL.

The J gene is TRBJ2-1, the V gene TRBV5-5; D perhaps matches TRBD1 (5 bases). Per germline, CDR1 SGHKS and CDR2 YYEKEE (reference sequence). This CDR3 region has 16 residues. V was cut by 0 bases and J by 2 bases, with 12 bases left in between. The CDR3 protein is CASSLEGRVAYNEQFF. Here the CDR3 DNA reads TGTGCCAGCAGCTTGGAGGGCAGGGTCGCCTACAATGAGCAGTTCTTC.

CDR3 DNA sequence: TGTGCCAGCACCCAACAGGGGAACACTGAAGCTTTCTTT. Translating it yields CASTQQGNTEAFF. This rearrangement joins TRBV6-5 to TRBJ1-1; D is possibly TRBD1 (6 bases). This CDR3 contains 13 residues. Germline V lookup: CDR1 MNHEY, CDR2 SVGAGI. Deletions cut 7 bases from V and 1 base from J, with 10 bases between.

V and J are TRBV11-2 and TRBJ1-3, with 8 positions matching TRBD1. The CDR3 runs to 13 residues. J lost 7 bases, V lost 5 bases, and 4 bases had no gene match. From germline, CDR1 is SGHAT and CDR2 FQNNGV. The CDR3, as DNA: TGTGCCAGCAGCGGACAGGGAAGGAACACCATATATTTT. As protein: CASSGQGRNTIYF.